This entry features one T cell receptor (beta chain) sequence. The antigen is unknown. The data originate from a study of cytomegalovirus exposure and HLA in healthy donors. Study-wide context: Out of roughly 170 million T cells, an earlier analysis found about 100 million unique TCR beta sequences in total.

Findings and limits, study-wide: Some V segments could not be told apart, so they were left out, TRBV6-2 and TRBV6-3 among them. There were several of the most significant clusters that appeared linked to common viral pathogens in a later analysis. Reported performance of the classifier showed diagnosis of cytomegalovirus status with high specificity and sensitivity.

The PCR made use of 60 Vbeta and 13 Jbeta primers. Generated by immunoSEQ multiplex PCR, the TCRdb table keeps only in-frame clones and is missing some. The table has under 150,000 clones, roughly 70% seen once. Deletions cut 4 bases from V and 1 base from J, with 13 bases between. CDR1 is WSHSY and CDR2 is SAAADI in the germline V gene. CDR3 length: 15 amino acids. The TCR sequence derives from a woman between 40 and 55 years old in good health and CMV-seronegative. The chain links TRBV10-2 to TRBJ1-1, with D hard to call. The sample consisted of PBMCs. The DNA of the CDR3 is TGCGCCAGCAGTGGAACCCAGGCCCCGAACACTGAAGCTTTCTTT. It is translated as CASSGTQAPNTEAFF.